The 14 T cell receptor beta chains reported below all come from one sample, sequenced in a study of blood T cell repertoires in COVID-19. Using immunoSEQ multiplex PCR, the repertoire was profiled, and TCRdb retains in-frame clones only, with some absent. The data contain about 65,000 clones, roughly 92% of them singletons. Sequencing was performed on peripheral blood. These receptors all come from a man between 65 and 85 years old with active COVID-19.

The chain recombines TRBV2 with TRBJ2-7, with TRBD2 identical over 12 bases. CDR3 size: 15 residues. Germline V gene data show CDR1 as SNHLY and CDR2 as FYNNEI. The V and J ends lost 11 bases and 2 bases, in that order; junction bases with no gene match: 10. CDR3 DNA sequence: TGTGCCTCCACACCAAGGACTAGCGGGGCCTACGAGCAGTACGTC. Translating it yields CASTPRTSGAYEQYV.

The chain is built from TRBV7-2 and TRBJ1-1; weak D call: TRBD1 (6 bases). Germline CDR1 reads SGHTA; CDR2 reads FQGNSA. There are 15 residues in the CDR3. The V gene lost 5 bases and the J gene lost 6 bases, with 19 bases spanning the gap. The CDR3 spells CASSKRQAPGSEAFF. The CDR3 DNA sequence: TGTGCCAGCAGCAAAAGACAGGCTCCTGGCTCTGAAGCTTTCTTT.

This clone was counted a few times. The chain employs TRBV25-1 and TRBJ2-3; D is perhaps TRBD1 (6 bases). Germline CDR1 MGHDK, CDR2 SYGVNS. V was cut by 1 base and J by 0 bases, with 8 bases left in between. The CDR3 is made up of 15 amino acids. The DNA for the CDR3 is TGTGCCAGCAGTGAATCCGACAGGAGCACAGATACGCAGTATTTT. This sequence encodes CASSESDRSTDTQYF.

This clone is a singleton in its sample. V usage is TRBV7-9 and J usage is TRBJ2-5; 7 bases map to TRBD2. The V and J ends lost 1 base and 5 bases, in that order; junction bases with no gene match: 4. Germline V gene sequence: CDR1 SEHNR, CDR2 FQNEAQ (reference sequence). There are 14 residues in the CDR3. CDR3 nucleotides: TGTGCCAGCAGCTTAGAGCGGGGTCGGGAGACCCAGTACTTC. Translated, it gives CASSLERGRETQYF.

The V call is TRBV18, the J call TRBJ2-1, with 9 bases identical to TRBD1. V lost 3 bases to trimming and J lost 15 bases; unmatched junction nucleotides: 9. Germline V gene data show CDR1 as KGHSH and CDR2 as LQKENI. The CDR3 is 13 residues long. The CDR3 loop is CASSPTDRGGPFF. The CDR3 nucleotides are TGTGCCAGCTCACCGACGGACAGGGGTGGTCCGTTCTTC.

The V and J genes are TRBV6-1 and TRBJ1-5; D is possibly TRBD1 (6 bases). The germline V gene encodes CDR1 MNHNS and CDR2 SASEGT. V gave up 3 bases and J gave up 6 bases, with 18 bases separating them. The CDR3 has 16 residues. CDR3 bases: TGTGCCAGCAGTGAGGGCTCCAGGGGCGCGGGTCAGCCCCAGCATTTT. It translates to CASSEGSRGAGQPQHF.

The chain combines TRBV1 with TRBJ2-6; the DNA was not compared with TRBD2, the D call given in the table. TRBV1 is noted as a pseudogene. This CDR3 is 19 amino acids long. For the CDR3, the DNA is TGCACCAGCAGCCATCCCCGACTAGCGGGAACTACTGGGGCCAACGTCCTGACTTTC. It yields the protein CTSSHPRLAGTTGANVLTF.

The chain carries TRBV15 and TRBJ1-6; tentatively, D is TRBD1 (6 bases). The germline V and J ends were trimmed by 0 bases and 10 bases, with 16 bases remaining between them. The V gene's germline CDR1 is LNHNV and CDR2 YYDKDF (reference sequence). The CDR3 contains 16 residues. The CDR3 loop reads CATSRDLGQSRSPLHF. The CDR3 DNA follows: TGTGCCACCAGCAGAGATCTCGGACAGTCGCGGTCACCCCTCCACTTT.

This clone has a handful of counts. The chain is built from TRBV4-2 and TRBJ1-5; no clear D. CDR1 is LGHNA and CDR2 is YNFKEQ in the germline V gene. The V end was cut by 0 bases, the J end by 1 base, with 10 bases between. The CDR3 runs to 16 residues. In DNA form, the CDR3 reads TGTGCCAGCAGCCAAGATAGCCTGGAGAGCAATCAGCCCCAGCATTTT. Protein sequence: CASSQDSLESNQPQHF.

In nucleotides, the CDR3 is TGTGCCAGCAGCTTGGCCGTAGGACTAGTGGGGAATGAGCAGTTCTTC. Translating it yields CASSLAVGLVGNEQFF. The chain recombines TRBV5-4 with TRBJ2-1; 7 bases fit TRBD2. The CDR3 sequence is 16 residues long. The V gene's germline CDR1 is SGHNT and CDR2 YYREEE (reference sequence). With 0 bases clipped from V and 7 bases from J, the junction kept 10 bases outside the gene matches.

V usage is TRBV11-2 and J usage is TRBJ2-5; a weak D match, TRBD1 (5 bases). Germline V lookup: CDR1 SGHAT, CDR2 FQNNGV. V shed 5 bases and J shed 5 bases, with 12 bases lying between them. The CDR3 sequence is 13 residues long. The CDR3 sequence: CASSQGVRETQYF. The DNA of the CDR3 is TGTGCCAGCAGCCAAGGGGTCCGGGAGACCCAGTACTTC.

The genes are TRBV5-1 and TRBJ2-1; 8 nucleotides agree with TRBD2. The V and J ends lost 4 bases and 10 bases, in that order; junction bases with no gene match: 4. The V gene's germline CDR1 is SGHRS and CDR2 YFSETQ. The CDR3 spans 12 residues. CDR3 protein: CASSRGGLEQFF. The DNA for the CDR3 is TGCGCCAGCAGCCGCGGGGGGCTAGAGCAGTTCTTC.

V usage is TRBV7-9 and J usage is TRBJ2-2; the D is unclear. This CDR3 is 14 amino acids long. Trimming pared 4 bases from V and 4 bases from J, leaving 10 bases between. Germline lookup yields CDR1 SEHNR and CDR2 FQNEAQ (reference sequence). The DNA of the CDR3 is TGTGCCAGCAGCTCCTCGGTCCGCACCGGGGAGCTGTTTTTT. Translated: CASSSSVRTGELFF.

The chain's CDR3 is CASSLDRTGGYTF. CDR3 DNA sequence: TGTGCCAGCTCCCTCGACAGGACGGGCGGCTACACCTTC. The chain combines TRBV18 with TRBJ1-2; the D gene is possibly TRBD1 (6 bases). V dropped 6 bases and J dropped 8 bases, with 16 bases sitting between them. The CDR3 runs 13 residues. Germline V lookup: CDR1 KGHSH, CDR2 LQKENI.